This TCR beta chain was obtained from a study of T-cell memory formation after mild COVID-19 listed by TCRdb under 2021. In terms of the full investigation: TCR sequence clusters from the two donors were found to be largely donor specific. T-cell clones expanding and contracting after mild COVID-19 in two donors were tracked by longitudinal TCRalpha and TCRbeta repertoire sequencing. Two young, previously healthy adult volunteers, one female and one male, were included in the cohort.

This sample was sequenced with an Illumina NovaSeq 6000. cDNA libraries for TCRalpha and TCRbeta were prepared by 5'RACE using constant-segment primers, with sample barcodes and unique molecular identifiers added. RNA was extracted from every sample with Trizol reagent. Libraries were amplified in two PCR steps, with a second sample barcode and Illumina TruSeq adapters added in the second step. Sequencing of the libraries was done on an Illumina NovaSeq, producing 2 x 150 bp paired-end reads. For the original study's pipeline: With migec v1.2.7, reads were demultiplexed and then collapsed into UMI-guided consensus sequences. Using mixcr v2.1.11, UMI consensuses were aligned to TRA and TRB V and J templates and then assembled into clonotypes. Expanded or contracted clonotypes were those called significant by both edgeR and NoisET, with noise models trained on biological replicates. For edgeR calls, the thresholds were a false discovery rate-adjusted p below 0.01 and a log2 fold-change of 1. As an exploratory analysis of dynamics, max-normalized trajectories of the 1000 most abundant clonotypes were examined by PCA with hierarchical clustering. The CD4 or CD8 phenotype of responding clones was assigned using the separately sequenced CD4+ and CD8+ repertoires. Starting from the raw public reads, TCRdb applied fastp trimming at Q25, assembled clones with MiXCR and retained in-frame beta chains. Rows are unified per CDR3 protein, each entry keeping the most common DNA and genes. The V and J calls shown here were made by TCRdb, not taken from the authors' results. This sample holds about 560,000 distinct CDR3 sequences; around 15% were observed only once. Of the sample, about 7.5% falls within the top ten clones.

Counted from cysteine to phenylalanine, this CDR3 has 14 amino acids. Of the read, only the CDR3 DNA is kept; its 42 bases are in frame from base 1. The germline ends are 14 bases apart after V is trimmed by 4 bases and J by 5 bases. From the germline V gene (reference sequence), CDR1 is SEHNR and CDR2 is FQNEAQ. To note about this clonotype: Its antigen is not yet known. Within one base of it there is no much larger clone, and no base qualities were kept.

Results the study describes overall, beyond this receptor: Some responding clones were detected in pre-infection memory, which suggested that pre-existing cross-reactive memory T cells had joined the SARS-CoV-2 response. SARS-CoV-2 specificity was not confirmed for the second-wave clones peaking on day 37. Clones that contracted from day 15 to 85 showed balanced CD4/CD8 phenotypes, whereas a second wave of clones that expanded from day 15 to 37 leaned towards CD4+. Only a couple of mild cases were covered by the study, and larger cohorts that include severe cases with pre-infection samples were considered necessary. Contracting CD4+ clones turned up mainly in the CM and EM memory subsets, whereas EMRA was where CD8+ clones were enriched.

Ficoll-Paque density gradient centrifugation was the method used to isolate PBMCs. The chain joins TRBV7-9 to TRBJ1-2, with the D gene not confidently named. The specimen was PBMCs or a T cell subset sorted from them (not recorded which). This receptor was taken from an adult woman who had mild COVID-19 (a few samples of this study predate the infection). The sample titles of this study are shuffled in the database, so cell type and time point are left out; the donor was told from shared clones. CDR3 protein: CASSSVSEGYGYTF. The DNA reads TGTGCCAGCAGCTCAGTCTCGGAGGGTTATGGCTACACCTTC. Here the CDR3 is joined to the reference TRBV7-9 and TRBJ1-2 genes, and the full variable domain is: DTGVSQNPRHKITKRGQNVTFRCDPISEHNRLYWYRQTLGQGPEFLTYFQNEAQLEKSRLLSDRFSAERPKGSFSTLEIQRTEQGDSAMYLCASSSVSEGYGYTFGSGTRLTVV.